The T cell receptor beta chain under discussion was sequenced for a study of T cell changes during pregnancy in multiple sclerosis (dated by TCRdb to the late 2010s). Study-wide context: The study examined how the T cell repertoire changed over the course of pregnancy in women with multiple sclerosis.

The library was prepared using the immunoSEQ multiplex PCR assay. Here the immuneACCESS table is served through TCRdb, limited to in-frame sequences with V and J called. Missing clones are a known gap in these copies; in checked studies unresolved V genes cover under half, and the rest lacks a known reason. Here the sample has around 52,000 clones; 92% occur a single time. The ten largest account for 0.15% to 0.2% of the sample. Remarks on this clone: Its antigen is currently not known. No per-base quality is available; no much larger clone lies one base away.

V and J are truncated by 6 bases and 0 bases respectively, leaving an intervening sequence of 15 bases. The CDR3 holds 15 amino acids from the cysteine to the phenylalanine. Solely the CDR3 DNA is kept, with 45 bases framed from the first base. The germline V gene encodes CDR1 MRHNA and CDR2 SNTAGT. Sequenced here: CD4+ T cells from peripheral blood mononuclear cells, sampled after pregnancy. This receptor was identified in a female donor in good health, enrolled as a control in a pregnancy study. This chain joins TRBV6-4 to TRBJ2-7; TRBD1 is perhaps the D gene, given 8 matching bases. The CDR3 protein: CASSPTGGASYEQYF. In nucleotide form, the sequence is TGTGCCAGCAGCCCTACAGGGGGGGCCTCCTACGAGCAGTACTTC.